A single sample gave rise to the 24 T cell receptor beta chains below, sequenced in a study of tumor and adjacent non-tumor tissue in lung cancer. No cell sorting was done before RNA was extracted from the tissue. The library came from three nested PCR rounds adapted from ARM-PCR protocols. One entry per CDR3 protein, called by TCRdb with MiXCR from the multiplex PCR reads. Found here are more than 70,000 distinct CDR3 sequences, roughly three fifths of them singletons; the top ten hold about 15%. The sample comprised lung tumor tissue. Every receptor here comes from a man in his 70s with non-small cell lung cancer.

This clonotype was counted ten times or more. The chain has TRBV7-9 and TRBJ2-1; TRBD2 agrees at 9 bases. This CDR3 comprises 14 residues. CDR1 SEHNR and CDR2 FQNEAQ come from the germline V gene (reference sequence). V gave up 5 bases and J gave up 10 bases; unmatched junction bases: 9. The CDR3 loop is CASSPRAGGREQFF. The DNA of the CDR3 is TGTGCCAGCAGCCCCCGAGCGGGGGGTCGGGAGCAGTTCTTC.

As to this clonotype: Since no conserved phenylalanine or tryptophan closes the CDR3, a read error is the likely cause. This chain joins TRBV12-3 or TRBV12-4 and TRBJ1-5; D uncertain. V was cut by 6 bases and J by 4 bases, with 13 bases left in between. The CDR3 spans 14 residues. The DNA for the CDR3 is TGTGCCAGCAGCGACCGGAGAATGAATCAGCCCCAGCATCTT. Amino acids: CASSDRRMNQPQHL.

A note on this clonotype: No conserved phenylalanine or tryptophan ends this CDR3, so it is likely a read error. The CDR3 loop is CASSPDRDDQPQHS. In DNA form, the CDR3 reads TGTGCCAGCAGCCCTGACAGGGACGATCAGCCCCAGCATTCT. The chain is built from TRBV6-1 and TRBJ1-5; 7 bases map to TRBD1. V shed 6 bases and J 5 bases; nucleotides not matched to a gene: 7. CDR3 size: 14 residues. Germline lookup yields CDR1 MNHNS and CDR2 SASEGT.

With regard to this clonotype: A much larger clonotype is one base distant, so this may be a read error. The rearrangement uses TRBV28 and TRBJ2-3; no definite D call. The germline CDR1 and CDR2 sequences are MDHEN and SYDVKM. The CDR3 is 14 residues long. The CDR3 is CVSSFVAGTDTQYF. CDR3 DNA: TGTGTCAGCAGTTTTGTAGCAGGCACAGATACGCAGTATTTT.

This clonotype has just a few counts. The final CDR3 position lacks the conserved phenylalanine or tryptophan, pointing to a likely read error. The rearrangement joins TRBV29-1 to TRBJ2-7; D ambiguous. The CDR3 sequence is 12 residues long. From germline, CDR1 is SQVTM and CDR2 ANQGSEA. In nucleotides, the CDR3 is TGCAGTGTTGTGAGTAACTCCTACGAGCAGTACTTA. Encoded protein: CSVVSNSYEQYL.

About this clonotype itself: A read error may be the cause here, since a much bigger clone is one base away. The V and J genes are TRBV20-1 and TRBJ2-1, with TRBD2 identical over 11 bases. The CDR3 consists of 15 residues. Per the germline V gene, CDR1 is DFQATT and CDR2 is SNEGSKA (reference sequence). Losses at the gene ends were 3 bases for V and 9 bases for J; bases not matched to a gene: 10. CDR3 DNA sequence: TGCAGTGCTAGTCCCCCACTAGCGGGAGTGGGTGAGCAGTTCTTC. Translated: CSASPPLAGVGEQFF.

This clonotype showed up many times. The CDR3 loop reads CASSSGVGALRHEQYF. Written as DNA, the CDR3 is TGTGCCAGCAGTTCGGGCGTGGGGGCACTCCGCCACGAGCAGTACTTC. This sequence joins TRBV6-2 or TRBV6-3 and TRBJ2-7; tentatively, D is TRBD1 (6 bases). The germline CDR1 and CDR2 sequences are MNHEY and SVGEGT. This CDR3 comprises 16 residues. V lost 4 bases and J lost 5, with 21 bases in between.

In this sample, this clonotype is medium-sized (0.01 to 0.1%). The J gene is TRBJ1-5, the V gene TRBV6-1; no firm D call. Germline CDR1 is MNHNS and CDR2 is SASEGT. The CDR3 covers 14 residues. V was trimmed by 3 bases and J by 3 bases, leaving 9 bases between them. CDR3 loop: CASSEKGYNQPQHF. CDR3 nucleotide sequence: TGTGCCAGCAGTGAGAAGGGTTACAATCAGCCCCAGCATTTT.

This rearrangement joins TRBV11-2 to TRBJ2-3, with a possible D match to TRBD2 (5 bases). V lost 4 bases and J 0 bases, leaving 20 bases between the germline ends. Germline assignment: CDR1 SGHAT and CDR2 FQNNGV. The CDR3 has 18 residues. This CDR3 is CASSSTSGISISTDTQYF. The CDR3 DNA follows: TGTGCCAGCAGCTCAACGTCCGGGATTAGCATTAGCACAGATACGCAGTATTTT.

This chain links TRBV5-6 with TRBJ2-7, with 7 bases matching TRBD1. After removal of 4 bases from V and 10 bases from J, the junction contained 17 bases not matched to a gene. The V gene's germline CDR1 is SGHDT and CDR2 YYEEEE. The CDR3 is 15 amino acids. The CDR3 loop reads CASSPDNRGLREQYF. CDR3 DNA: TGTGCCAGCAGCCCCGATAATAGGGGGCTCCGCGAACAGTACTTC.

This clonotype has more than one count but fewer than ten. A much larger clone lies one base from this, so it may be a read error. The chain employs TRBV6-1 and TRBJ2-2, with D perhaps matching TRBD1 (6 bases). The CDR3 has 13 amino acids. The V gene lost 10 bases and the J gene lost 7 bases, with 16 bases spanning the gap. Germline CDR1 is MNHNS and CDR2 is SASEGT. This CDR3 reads CAITQSGVGELFF. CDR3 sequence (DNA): TGTGCCATCACCCAGTCAGGGGTCGGGGAGCTGTTTTTT.

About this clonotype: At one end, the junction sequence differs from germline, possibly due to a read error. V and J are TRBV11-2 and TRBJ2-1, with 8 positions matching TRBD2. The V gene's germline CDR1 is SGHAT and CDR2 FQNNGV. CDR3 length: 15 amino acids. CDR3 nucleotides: TGTGCCACCAGCCTAAGCGGGAGTTACTACAACGAGCAGTTCTTC. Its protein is CATSLSGSYYNEQFF.

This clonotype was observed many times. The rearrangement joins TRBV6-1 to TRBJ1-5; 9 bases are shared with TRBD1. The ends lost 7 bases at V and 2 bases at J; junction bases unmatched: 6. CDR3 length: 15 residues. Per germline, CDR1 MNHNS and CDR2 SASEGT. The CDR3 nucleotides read TGTGCCAGCATCGCCGGGACAGGGCGCAATCAGCCCCAGCATTTT. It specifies CASIAGTGRNQPQHF.

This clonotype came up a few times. CDR3 loop: CASQDRVAGYYEQYF. CDR3 bases: TGCGCCAGCCAAGATCGGGTAGCGGGCTACTACGAGCAGTACTTC. The rearrangement links TRBV4-1 to TRBJ2-7, with TRBD2 identical over 7 bases. V was clipped by 8 bases and J by 3 bases; unmatched bases: 13. The CDR3 runs 15 residues. The V gene's germline CDR1 is MGHRA and CDR2 YSYEKL.

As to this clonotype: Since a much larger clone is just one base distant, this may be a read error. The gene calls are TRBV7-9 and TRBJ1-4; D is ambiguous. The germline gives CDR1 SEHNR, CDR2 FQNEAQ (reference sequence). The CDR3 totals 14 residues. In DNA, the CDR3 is TGTGCCAGCAGCTTAGGATGGAGTAATGAAAAACTGGTTTTT. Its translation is CASSLGWSNEKLVF. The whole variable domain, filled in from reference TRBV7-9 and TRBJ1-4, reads DTGVSQNPRHKITKRGQNVTFRCDPISEHNRLYWYRQTLGQGPEFLTYFQNEAQLEKSRLLSDRFSAERPKGSFSTLEIQRTEQGDSAMYLCASSLGWSNEKLVFGSGTQLSVL.

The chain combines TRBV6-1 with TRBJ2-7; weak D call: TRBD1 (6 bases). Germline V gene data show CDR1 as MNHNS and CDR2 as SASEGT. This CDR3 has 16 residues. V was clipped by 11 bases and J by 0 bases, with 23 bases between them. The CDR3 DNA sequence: TGTGCCTGCAACACCAATACCGGGACAAGCTCCTACGAGCAGTACTTC. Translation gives CACNTNTGTSSYEQYF.

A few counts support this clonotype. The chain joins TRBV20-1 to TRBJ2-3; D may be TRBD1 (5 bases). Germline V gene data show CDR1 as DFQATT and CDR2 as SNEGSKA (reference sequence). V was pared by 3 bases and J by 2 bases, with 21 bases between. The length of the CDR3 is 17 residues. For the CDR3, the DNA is TGCAGTGCTAGTGGGGCCAGCGCCGGAACTTTCACAGATACGCAGTATTTT. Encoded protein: CSASGASAGTFTDTQYF.

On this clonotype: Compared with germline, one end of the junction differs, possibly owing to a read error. CDR3 DNA: TGCGACAGCAGTGTGTGGGGGGGGACGAACACCGGGGAGCTGTTTTTT. Its protein is CDSSVWGGTNTGELFF. The chain employs TRBV10-2 and TRBJ2-2; 7 bases line up with TRBD2. Germline CDR1 and CDR2: WSHSY and SAAADI. The length of the CDR3 is 16 residues.

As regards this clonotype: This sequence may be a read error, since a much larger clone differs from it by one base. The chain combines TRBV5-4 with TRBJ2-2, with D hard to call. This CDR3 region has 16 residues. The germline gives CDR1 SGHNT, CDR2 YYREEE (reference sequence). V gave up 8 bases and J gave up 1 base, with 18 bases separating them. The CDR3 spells CARSPDTVKNTGELFF. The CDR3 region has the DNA TGTGCCAGAAGCCCCGACACAGTGAAGAACACCGGGGAGCTGTTTTTT.

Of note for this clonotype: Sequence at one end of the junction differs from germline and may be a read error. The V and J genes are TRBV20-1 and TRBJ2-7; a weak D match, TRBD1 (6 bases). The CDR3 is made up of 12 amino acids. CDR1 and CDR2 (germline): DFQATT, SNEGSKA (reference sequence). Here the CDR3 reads CCADGQTYEQYF. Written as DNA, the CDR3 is TGCTGTGCTGATGGACAGACCTATGAGCAGTACTTC.

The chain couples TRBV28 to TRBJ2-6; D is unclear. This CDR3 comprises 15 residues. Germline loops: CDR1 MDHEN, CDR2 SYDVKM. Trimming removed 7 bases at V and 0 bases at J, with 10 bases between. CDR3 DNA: TGTGCCAGCAATCTACATGGCTCTGGGGCCAACGTCCTGACTTTC. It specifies CASNLHGSGANVLTF. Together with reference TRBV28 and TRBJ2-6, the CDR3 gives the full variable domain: DVKVTQSSRYLVKRTGEKVFLECVQDMDHENMFWYRQDPGLGLRLIYFSYDVKMKEKGDIPEGYSVSREKKERFSLILESASTNQTSMYLCASNLHGSGANVLTFGAGSRLTVL.

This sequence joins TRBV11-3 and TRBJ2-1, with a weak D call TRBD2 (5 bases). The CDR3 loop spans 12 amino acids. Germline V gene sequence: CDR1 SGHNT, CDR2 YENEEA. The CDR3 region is CTGSPEGDEQFF. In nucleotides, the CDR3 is TGTACCGGCAGCCCCGAGGGTGATGAGCAGTTCTTC.

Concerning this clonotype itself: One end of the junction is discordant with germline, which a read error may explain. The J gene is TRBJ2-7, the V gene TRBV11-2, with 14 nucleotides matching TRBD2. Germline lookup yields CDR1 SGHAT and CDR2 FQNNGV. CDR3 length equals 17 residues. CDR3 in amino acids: CASSLNPGLAGAREQSF. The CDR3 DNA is TGTGCCAGCAGCTTAAATCCGGGACTAGCGGGAGCTCGCGAGCAGAGCTTC.

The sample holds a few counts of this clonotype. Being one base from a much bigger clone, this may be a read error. The CDR3 here is CASSVTWNRGEQYF. In nucleotides, the CDR3 is TGTGCCAGCAGTGTAACCTGGAATAGGGGCGAGCAGTACTTC. The gene calls are TRBV6-1 and TRBJ2-7; tentative D call: TRBD1 (5 bases). CDR3 length: 14 residues. V was shortened by 4 bases and J by 6 bases, with 16 bases between the two germline ends. Germline V gives CDR1 MNHNS, CDR2 SASEGT.